The present entry profiles one T cell receptor (beta chain) with its context. These data come from a study of cytomegalovirus exposure and HLA in healthy donors. The PCR was carried out with 60 Vbeta primers and 13 Jbeta primers. The protocol was immunoSEQ multiplex PCR, while the TCRdb copy is restricted to in-frame clones and leaves out a portion. The sample yields some 140,000 clones, approximately 73% seen once. CDR1 is LGHNA, CDR2 YNFKEQ, per germline. The CDR3 is made up of 14 amino acids. The V segment lost 4 bases and the J segment 8 bases; nucleotides outside the gene matches: 10. The genes are TRBV4-2 and TRBJ1-2; 7 nucleotides match TRBD1. The sequence derives from a woman in her thirties or forties in good health and CMV-seronegative. The sequencing sample was made of PBMCs. CDR3 nucleotides: TGTGCCAGCAGCCTCACCGACAGGGAGGAAGGCTACACCTTC. It yields the protein CASSLTDREEGYTF.